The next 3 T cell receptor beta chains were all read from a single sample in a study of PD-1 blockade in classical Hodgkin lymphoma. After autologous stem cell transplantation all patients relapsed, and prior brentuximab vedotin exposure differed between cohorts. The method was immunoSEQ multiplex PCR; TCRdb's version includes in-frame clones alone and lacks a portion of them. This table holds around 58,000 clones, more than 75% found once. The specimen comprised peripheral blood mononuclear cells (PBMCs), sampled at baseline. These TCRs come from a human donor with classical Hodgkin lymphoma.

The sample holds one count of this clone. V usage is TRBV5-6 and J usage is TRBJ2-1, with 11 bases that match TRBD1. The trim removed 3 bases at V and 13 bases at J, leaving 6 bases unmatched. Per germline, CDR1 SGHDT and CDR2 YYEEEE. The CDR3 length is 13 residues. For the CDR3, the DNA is TGTGCCAGCAGCTCGGGACAGGGGGTTTTCCAGTTCTTC. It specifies CASSSGQGVFQFF.

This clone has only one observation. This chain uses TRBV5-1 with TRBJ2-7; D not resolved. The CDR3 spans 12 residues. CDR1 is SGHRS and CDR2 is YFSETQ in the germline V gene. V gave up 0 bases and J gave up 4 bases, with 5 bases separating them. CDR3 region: CASSLGGYEQYF. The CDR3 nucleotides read TGCGCCAGCAGCTTGGGTGGATACGAGCAGTACTTC.

The CDR3 is CASSLDLGEAFF. CDR3 coding DNA: TGTGCCAGCAGTCTCGACTTGGGTGAAGCTTTCTTT. The V and J genes are TRBV6-1 and TRBJ1-1; D is unclear. Germline V gene data show CDR1 as MNHNS and CDR2 as SASEGT. V was trimmed by 5 bases and J by 7 bases, leaving 11 bases between them. This CDR3 has 12 amino acids.